Detailed here is one TCR beta chain. The antigen remains unidentified. The sample originates from a study of T-cell memory formation after mild COVID-19. As for the study in general: Largely donor-specific sequence clusters came from two donors. General study points: Most CD4+ clones that shrank were in CM and EM, while CD8+ ones turned up in EMRA. Several responding clones turned up in pre-infection memory, indicating that cross-reactive memory may have taken part. Clones shrinking from day 15 to 85 showed even CD4/CD8 mixes; later expanders tilted CD4+.

This CDR3 has 13 residues. From germline, CDR1 is SGHTA and CDR2 FQGNSA. V lost 5 bases, J lost 10 bases, and 12 bases lay in between. In TCRdb, the 5' RACE reads were re-called with MiXCR into one record per CDR3 protein. This sample yields roughly 300,000 distinct CDR3 sequences, of which 7.5% to 9.5% are seen a single time; around a fifth belongs to the top ten. Material: PBMCs or a T cell subset sorted from them (not recorded which). The clonotype originates from a man aged 18-30 years who had mild COVID-19 (a few samples of this study predate the infection). Cell type and time point are not known. The genes are TRBV7-2 and TRBJ1-6; D is uncertain. The CDR3 loop is CASSPLSESPLHF. In DNA form, the CDR3 reads TGTGCCAGCAGCCCCCTTTCTGAATCACCCCTCCACTTT.